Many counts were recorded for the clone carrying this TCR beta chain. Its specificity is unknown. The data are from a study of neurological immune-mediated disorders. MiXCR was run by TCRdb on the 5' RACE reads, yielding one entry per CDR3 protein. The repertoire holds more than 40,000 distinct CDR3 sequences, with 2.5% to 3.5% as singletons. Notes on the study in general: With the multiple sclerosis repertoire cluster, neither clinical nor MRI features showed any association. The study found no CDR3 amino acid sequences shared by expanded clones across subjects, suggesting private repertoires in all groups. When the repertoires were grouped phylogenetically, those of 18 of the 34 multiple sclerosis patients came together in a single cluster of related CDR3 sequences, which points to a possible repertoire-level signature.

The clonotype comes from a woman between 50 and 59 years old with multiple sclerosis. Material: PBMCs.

The CDR3 DNA follows: TGTGCCAGCAGCACAACGGGGGGTTGGAACATTCAGTACTTC. Translation gives CASSTTGGWNIQYF. The chain joins TRBV7-3 to TRBJ2-4; 7 bases agree with TRBD2. Germline CDR1 SGHTA, CDR2 FQGTGA. Unmatched junction bases numbered 8, after V lost 5 bases and J lost 7 bases. This CDR3 comprises 14 residues. Full variable domain (rest looked up from reference TRBV7-3 and TRBJ2-4): GAGVSQTPSNKVTEKGKYVELRCDPISGHTALYWYRQSLGQGPEFLIYFQGTGAADDSGLPNDRFFAVRPEGSVSTLKIQRTERGDSAVYLCASSTTGGWNIQYFGAGTRLSVL.